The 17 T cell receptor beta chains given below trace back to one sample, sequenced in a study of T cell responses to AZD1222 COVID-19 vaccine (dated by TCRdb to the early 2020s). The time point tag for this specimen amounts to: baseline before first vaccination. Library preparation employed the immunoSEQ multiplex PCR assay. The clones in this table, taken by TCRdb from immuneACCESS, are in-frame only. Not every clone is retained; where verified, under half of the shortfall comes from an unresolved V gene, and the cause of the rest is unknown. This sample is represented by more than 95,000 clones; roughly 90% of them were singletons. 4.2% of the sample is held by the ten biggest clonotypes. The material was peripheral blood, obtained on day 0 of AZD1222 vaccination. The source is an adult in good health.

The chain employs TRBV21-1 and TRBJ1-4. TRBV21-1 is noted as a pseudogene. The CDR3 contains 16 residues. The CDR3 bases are TGTGCCAGCAGCCTGCGTCCCCGGGGGGGGTGTGAAAAACTGTTTTTT. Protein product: CASSLRPRGGCEKLFF.

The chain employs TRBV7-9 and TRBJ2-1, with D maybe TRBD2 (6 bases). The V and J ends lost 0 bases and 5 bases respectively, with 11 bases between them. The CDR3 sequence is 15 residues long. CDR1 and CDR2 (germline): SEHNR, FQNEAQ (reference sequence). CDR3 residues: CASSLALGGHNEQFF. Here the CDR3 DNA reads TGTGCCAGCAGCTTAGCACTCGGGGGTCACAATGAGCAGTTCTTC. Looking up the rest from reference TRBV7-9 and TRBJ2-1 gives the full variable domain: DTGVSQNPRHKITKRGQNVTFRCDPISEHNRLYWYRQTLGQGPEFLTYFQNEAQLEKSRLLSDRFSAERPKGSFSTLEIQRTEQGDSAMYLCASSLALGGHNEQFFGPGTRLTVL.

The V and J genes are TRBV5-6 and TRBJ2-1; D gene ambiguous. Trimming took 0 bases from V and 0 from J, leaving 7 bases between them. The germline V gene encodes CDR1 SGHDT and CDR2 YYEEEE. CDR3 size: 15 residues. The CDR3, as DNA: TGTGCCAGCAGCTTGGATGAGAGCTCCTACAATGAGCAGTTCTTC. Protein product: CASSLDESSYNEQFF.

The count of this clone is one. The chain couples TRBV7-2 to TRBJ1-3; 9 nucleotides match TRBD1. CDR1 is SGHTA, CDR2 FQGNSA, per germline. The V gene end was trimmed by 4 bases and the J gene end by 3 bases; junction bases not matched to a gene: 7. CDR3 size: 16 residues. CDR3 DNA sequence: TGTGCCAGCAGCTCCTCGACAGGGGGTTATGGAAACACCATATATTTT. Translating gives CASSSSTGGYGNTIYF.

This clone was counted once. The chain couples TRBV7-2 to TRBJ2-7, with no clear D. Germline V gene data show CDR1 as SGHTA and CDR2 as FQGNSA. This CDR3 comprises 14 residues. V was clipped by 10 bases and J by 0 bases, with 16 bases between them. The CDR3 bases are TGTGCCACCTCATCAACCACGAGCTCCTACGAGCAGTACTTC. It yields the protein CATSSTTSSYEQYF.

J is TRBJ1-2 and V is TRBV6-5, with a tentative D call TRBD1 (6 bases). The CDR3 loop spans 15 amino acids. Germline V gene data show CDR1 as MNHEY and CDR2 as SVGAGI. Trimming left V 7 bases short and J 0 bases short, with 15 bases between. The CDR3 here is CASTKGGTSNYGYTF. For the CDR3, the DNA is TGTGCCAGCACTAAAGGGGGTACCTCTAACTATGGCTACACCTTC.

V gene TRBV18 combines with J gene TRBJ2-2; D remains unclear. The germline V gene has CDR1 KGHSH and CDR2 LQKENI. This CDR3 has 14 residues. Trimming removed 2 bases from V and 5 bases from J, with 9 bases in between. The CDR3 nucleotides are TGTGCCAGCTCACCAGGGCCAACAACCGGGGAGCTGTTTTTT. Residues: CASSPGPTTGELFF.

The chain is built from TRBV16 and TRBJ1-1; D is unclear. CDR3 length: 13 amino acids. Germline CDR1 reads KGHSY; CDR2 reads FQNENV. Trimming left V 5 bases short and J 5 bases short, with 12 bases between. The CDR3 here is CASSGRRATEAFF. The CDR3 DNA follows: TGTGCCAGCAGCGGTCGACGCGCGACTGAAGCTTTCTTT.

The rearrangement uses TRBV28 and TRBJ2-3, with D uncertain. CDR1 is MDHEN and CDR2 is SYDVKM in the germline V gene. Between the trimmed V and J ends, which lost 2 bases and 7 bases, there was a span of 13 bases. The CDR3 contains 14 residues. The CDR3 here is CASSLDPEVNTQYF. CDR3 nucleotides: TGTGCCAGCAGTTTAGACCCTGAGGTTAATACGCAGTATTTT.

CDR3 protein: CASFQGRNTEAFF. Written as DNA, the CDR3 is TGTGCCTCATTCCAGGGGCGCAACACTGAAGCTTTCTTT. The chain recombines TRBV30 with TRBJ1-1; a possible D gene is TRBD1 (6 bases). V was cut by 7 bases and J by 2 bases, with 14 bases left in between. The CDR3 runs 13 residues. The V gene's germline CDR1 is GTSNPN and CDR2 SVGIG (reference sequence).

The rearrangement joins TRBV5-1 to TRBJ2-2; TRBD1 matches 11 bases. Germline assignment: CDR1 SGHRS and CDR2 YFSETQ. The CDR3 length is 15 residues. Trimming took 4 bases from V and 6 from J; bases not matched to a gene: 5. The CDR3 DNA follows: TGCGCCAGCAGCGCACCGGGACAGGGGGCCGGGGAGCTGTTTTTT. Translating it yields CASSAPGQGAGELFF. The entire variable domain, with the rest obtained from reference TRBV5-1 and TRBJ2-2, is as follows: KAGVTQTPRYLIKTRGQQVTLSCSPISGHRSVSWYQQTPGQGLQFLFEYFSETQRNKGNFPGRFSGRQFSNSRSEMNVSTLELGDSALYLCASSAPGQGAGELFFGEGSRLTVL.

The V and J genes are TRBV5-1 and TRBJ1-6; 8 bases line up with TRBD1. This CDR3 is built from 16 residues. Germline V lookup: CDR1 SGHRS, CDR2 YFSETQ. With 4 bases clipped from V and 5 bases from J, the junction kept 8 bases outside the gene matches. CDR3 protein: CASSTGGSTNNSPLHF. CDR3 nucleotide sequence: TGCGCCAGCAGCACAGGGGGTAGTACCAATAATTCACCCCTCCACTTT.

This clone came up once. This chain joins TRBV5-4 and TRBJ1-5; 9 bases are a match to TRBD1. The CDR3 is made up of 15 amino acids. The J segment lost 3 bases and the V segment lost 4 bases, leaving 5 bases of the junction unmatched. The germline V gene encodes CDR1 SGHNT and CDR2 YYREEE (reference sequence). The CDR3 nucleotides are TGTGCCAGCAGCCCGGACAGGGGCTTCAATCAGCCCCAGCATTTT. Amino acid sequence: CASSPDRGFNQPQHF.

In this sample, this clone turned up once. CDR3 region: CASSPKSGVRNEQFF. The CDR3 nucleotides are TGCGCCAGCAGCCCTAAGTCGGGGGTCAGGAATGAGCAGTTCTTC. This chain connects TRBV4-3 to TRBJ2-1, with D perhaps TRBD2 (6 bases). CDR1 is LGHNA, CDR2 YSLEER, per germline. The CDR3 length is 15 residues. Trimming left V 4 bases short and J 7 bases short, with 17 bases between.

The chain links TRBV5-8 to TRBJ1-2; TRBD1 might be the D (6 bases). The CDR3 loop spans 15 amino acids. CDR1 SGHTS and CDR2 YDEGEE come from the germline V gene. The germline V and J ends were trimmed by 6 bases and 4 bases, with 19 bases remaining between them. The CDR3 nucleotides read TGTGCCAGCATCCCGTTTATCAAGGGGGTCTATGGCTACACCTTC. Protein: CASIPFIKGVYGYTF.

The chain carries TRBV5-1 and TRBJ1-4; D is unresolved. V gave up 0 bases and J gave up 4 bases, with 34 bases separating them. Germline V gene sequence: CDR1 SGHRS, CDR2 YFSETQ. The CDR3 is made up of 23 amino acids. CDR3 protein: CASSLVIPPQLGLLWHLNEKLFF. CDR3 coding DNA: TGCGCCAGCAGCTTGGTGATCCCGCCCCAGCTTGGTCTTCTTTGGCACCTTAATGAAAAACTGTTTTTT. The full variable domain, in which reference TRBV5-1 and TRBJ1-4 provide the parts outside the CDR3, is KAGVTQTPRYLIKTRGQQVTLSCSPISGHRSVSWYQQTPGQGLQFLFEYFSETQRNKGNFPGRFSGRQFSNSRSEMNVSTLELGDSALYLCASSLVIPPQLGLLWHLNEKLFFGSGTQLSVL.

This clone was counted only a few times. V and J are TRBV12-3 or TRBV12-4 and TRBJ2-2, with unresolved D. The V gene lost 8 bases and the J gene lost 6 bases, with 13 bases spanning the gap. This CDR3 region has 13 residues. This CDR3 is CASHETVAGELFF. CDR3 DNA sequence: TGTGCCAGCCACGAAACGGTGGCCGGGGAGCTGTTTTTT.